What follows are 10 T cell receptor beta chains derived from one specimen sequenced in a study of blood T cell repertoires in COVID-19. Data came from immunoSEQ multiplex PCR; TCRdb stores just in-frame clones and leaves some out. The table records 400,000 to 450,000 clones, about nine tenths of them present only once. The sample comprised peripheral blood. These receptors were obtained from a woman aged 25 to 39 with active or convalescent COVID-19.

J is TRBJ2-3 and V is TRBV24-1, with 7 bases aligning to TRBD1. The V and J ends lost 3 bases and 2 bases, in that order; junction bases with no gene match: 4. The germline CDR1 and CDR2 sequences are KGHDR and SFDVKD. This CDR3 is built from 15 residues. CDR3 in amino acids: CATSDTGANTDTQYF. As DNA, the CDR3 is TGTGCCACCAGTGATACAGGGGCTAACACAGATACGCAGTATTTT.

This chain joins TRBV21-1 and TRBJ1-2. TRBV21-1 is labeled a pseudogene. This CDR3 is 14 amino acids long. The CDR3: CASTPLIANYGYTF. The CDR3 DNA follows: TGTGCCAGCACTCCATTGATAGCTAACTATGGCTACACCTTC.

The chain employs TRBV3-1 (or the pseudogene TRBV3-2) and TRBJ2-7; D not resolved. Looked up from germline, CDR1 is LGHDT and CDR2 is YNNKEL (reference sequence). Trimming took 0 bases from V and 10 from J, leaving 22 bases between them. This CDR3 has 16 amino acids. The CDR3 is CASSQDQATILSPQYF. CDR3 coding DNA: TGTGCCAGCAGCCAAGATCAAGCGACCATCCTATCCCCCCAGTACTTC.

The rearrangement uses TRBV7-6 and TRBJ1-1; 7 bases match TRBD1. Germline values: CDR1 SGHVS, CDR2 FNYEAQ. CDR3 length equals 15 residues. The V and J ends lost 0 bases and 1 base, in that order; junction bases with no gene match: 2. CDR3 residues: CASSLARQGNTEAFF. In DNA form, the CDR3 reads TGTGCCAGCAGCTTAGCGAGACAGGGGAACACTGAAGCTTTCTTT.

For the CDR3, the DNA is TGTGCCAGCAGCCAAAACAGGGAGACTGAAGCTTTCTTT. It translates to CASSQNRETEAFF. The gene calls are TRBV14 and TRBJ1-1, with D possibly TRBD1 on 6 matching bases. V gave up 2 bases and J gave up 5 bases, with 9 bases separating them. Germline CDR1 SGHDN, CDR2 FVKESK. This CDR3 contains 13 residues.

The chain has TRBV19 and TRBJ2-7; 10 bases line up with TRBD1. V lost 7 bases and J lost 0; bases outside the gene matches: 3. CDR1 and CDR2 from the germline V gene are LNHDA and SQIVND (reference sequence). This CDR3 has 14 amino acids. The CDR3 reads CASKGTGVSYEQYF. The CDR3 DNA follows: TGTGCCAGTAAGGGGACAGGGGTCTCCTACGAGCAGTACTTC.

A word on this clone: The sample carries other DNA sequences with the same CDR3. The rearrangement uses TRBV27 and TRBJ2-7; no reliable D call. The CDR3 length is 13 residues. V gave up 3 bases and J gave up 0 bases, with 6 bases separating them. The V gene's germline CDR1 is MNHEY and CDR2 SMNVEV (reference sequence). The CDR3 DNA sequence: TGTGCCAGCAGTTTTGGCGGCTCCTACGAGCAGTACTTC. It is translated as CASSFGGSYEQYF.

This chain links TRBV7-2 with TRBJ1-5, with D unclear. Trimming cost V 1 base and J 6 bases, with 13 bases left between them. Germline assignment: CDR1 SGHTA and CDR2 FQGNSA. The CDR3 totals 15 residues. The chain's CDR3 is CASSLGGYGSQPQHF. In nucleotides, the CDR3 is TGTGCCAGCAGCTTAGGAGGTTACGGATCTCAGCCCCAGCATTTT.

The J gene is TRBJ1-1, the V gene TRBV6-5; TRBD1 is a possible D gene (5 bases). The CDR3 has 13 residues. CDR1 is MNHEY, CDR2 SVGAGI, per germline. V was clipped by 8 bases and J by 4 bases, with 14 bases between them. The DNA of the CDR3 is TGTGCCAGCGAAGGCAGGGAAGGCACTGAAGCTTTCTTT. Translated, it gives CASEGREGTEAFF.

This chain uses TRBV6-2 or TRBV6-3 with TRBJ2-1; D unclear. This CDR3 is built from 12 residues. Germline lookup yields CDR1 MNHEY and CDR2 SVGEGT. Trimming took 2 bases from V and 9 from J, leaving 8 bases between them. CDR3 sequence reads: CASSYNTGEQFF. CDR3 coding DNA: TGTGCCAGCAGTTACAATACCGGTGAGCAGTTCTTC.